Listed here are 26 T cell receptor beta chains from one sample, sequenced in a study of OX40 agonist ivuxolimab in advanced cancers. TCRdb's copy holds only in-frame clones and misses some; the assay was immunoSEQ multiplex PCR. The table shows 45,000 to 60,000 clones, with approximately 91% occurring only once. Sequences were derived from CD4+ or CD8+ T cells sorted from blood, sampled in a trial of the OX40 agonist ivuxolimab. All receptors come from an adult with an advanced solid tumor such as melanoma, head and neck, liver or kidney cancer.

This clone was recorded a few times. The rearrangement uses TRBV5-1 and TRBJ2-1; the D gene is possibly TRBD1 (5 bases). Germline V gene sequence: CDR1 SGHRS, CDR2 YFSETQ. The CDR3 extends over 16 amino acids. Trimming stripped 7 bases from V and 7 bases from J, with 24 bases between. CDR3 region: CASSPDPAGISNEQFF. In nucleotides, the CDR3 is TGCGCCAGCTCTCCGGATCCGGCAGGGATATCGAATGAGCAGTTCTTC.

J is TRBJ1-2 and V is TRBV15; 8 bases are a match to TRBD1. The CDR3 runs 14 residues. In germline, CDR1 is LNHNV, CDR2 YYDKDF (reference sequence). V trimming: 2 bases; J trimming: 6 bases; junction bases outside the gene matches: 5. This CDR3 is CATSRSGGGDGYTF. CDR3 bases: TGTGCCACCAGCAGATCAGGGGGCGGTGATGGCTACACCTTC.

This chain joins TRBV7-6 and TRBJ2-1; 8 bases map to TRBD1. CDR3 length: 16 residues. The germline gives CDR1 SGHVS, CDR2 FNYEAQ. The V segment lost 3 bases and the J segment 1 base; nucleotides outside the gene matches: 5. For the CDR3, the DNA is TGTGCCAGCAGCTTCATGGGACAGGCTTCCTACAATGAGCAGTTCTTC. This translates into CASSFMGQASYNEQFF.

The chain employs TRBV15 and TRBJ1-2; TRBD1 might be the D (6 bases). The CDR3 runs 15 residues. Germline values: CDR1 LNHNV, CDR2 YYDKDF (reference sequence). Trimming shortened V by 4 bases and J by 4 bases, and 16 bases separated the two germline ends. CDR3 sequence reads: CATSKMGGRLYGYTF. The CDR3 DNA follows: TGTGCCACCAGCAAAATGGGGGGCCGGCTCTATGGCTACACCTTC.

The chain couples TRBV19 to TRBJ1-1, with D tentatively TRBD1 (5 bases). The CDR3 totals 16 residues. The germline gives CDR1 LNHDA, CDR2 SQIVND (reference sequence). Trimming cost V 3 bases and J 7 bases, with 21 bases left between them. The chain's CDR3 is CASSMRIEAKGVEAFF. CDR3 coding DNA: TGTGCCAGTAGTATGCGGATCGAGGCGAAAGGGGTTGAAGCTTTCTTT.

The chain links TRBV19 to TRBJ2-7, with 7 bases aligning to TRBD2. Germline trimming cut 5 bases from V and 0 bases from J; bases unmatched to any gene: 13. The CDR3 extends over 17 amino acids. Per the germline V gene, CDR1 is LNHDA and CDR2 is SQIVND (reference sequence). The CDR3 loop is CASSEVGLADSSYEQYF. DNA for the CDR3: TGTGCCAGTAGTGAGGTGGGGCTAGCGGATAGCTCCTACGAGCAGTACTTC.

The chain recombines TRBV5-1 with TRBJ1-5; 9 positions agree with TRBD1. This CDR3 has 16 residues. Germline assignment: CDR1 SGHRS and CDR2 YFSETQ. After removal of 0 bases from V and 0 bases from J, the junction contained 1 base not matched to a gene. The DNA of the CDR3 is TGCGCCAGCAGCTTGGGGACAGGGGATAGCAATCAGCCCCAGCATTTT. This translates into CASSLGTGDSNQPQHF.

The chain is built from TRBV19 and TRBJ2-3; TRBD2 matches 12 bases. Trimming removed 5 bases from V and 2 bases from J; junction bases left unmatched: 5. The CDR3 loop spans 16 amino acids. Germline V gene lookup returns CDR1 LNHDA and CDR2 SQIVND (reference sequence). The CDR3 loop reads CASSPGLAGFTDTQYF. CDR3 sequence (DNA): TGTGCCAGTAGTCCCGGACTAGCGGGATTCACAGATACGCAGTATTTT.

The V gene is TRBV5-1, the J gene TRBJ2-1, with a possible D match to TRBD2 (7 bases). The CDR3 spans 18 residues. V dropped 4 bases and J dropped 4 bases, with 24 bases sitting between them. Per germline, CDR1 SGHRS and CDR2 YFSETQ. CDR3 amino acids: CASSLNSQWGGGYNEQFF. CDR3 nucleotides: TGCGCCAGCAGCCTAAATAGTCAGTGGGGAGGGGGTTACAATGAGCAGTTCTTC.

CDR3 protein: CASSLGSGETQYF. CDR3 bases: TGCGCCAGCAGCTTGGGCTCTGGGGAGACCCAGTACTTC. J is TRBJ2-5 and V is TRBV5-1; unclear D gene. V lost 0 bases and J lost 5, with 8 bases in between. This CDR3 has 13 residues. Germline values: CDR1 SGHRS, CDR2 YFSETQ.

The rearrangement joins TRBV4-1 to TRBJ1-4; D may be TRBD1 (6 bases). Trimming took 3 bases from V and 0 from J, leaving 11 bases between them. The CDR3 totals 16 residues. Germline V gene sequence: CDR1 MGHRA, CDR2 YSYEKL. For the CDR3, the DNA is TGCGCCAGCAGCCACGGGGGGCTTACAACTAATGAAAAACTGTTTTTT. This encodes CASSHGGLTTNEKLFF.

This rearrangement joins TRBV7-2 to TRBJ2-5, with 9 nucleotides matching TRBD1. CDR1 and CDR2 (germline): SGHTA, FQGNSA. This CDR3 is built from 15 residues. V shed 4 bases, J shed 5 bases, and the junction held 8 bases outside the gene matches. CDR3 in DNA: TGTGCCAGCAGCTCACAGGGGGCACCAAGGGAGACCCAGTACTTC. It yields the protein CASSSQGAPRETQYF.

This rearrangement joins TRBV7-9 to TRBJ2-7, with unresolved D. CDR1 is SEHNR, CDR2 FQNEAQ, per germline (reference sequence). The CDR3 runs 13 residues. The germline V and J ends were trimmed by 1 base and 0 bases, with 4 bases remaining between them. The CDR3 sequence is CASSLDFSYEQYF. The CDR3 bases are TGTGCCAGCAGCTTAGACTTCTCCTACGAGCAGTACTTC. The complete variable domain, with remaining parts taken from reference TRBV7-9 and TRBJ2-7, reads DTGVSQNPRHKITKRGQNVTFRCDPISEHNRLYWYRQTLGQGPEFLTYFQNEAQLEKSRLLSDRFSAERPKGSFSTLEIQRTEQGDSAMYLCASSLDFSYEQYFGPGTRLTVT.

The chain combines TRBV6-9 with TRBJ1-5; the D gene is possibly TRBD1 (6 bases). V dropped 4 bases and J dropped 9 bases, with 19 bases sitting between them. This CDR3 contains 15 residues. Germline V gene data show CDR1 as MNHGY and CDR2 as SVAAGI. CDR3 region: CASSLGGDRPWPQHF. The CDR3 nucleotides are TGTGCCAGCAGTTTAGGGGGGGACCGCCCTTGGCCCCAGCATTTT.

The rearrangement links TRBV6-6 to TRBJ1-6, with 11 positions matching TRBD1. The CDR3 loop spans 15 amino acids. The ends lost 6 bases at V and 9 bases at J; junction bases unmatched: 7. Germline CDR1 reads MNHNY; CDR2 reads SVGAGI (reference sequence). In nucleotides, the CDR3 is TGTGCCAGCAGCCTTAGGGACAGGGGGGGTTCACCCCTCCACTTT. Translation: CASSLRDRGGSPLHF.

V usage is TRBV4-1 and J usage is TRBJ1-2, with a tentative D call TRBD1 (5 bases). V was shortened by 0 bases and J by 4 bases, with 9 bases between the two germline ends. In germline, CDR1 is MGHRA, CDR2 YSYEKL. The CDR3 consists of 14 residues. For the CDR3, the DNA is TGCGCCAGCAGCCAAGAGTCAAGGGGCTATGGCTACACCTTC. This gives the protein CASSQESRGYGYTF.

The rearrangement joins TRBV28 to TRBJ1-3; D gene unclear. This CDR3 contains 16 residues. In germline, CDR1 is MDHEN, CDR2 SYDVKM. Trimming shortened V by 6 bases and J by 0 bases, and 15 bases separated the two germline ends. The CDR3 sequence: CASRNGGENSGNTIYF. The CDR3 DNA sequence: TGTGCCAGCAGAAACGGCGGGGAGAACTCTGGAAACACCATATATTTT.

V usage is TRBV10-1 and J usage is TRBJ2-3; D might be TRBD2 (5 bases). Germline CDR1 WNHNN, CDR2 SYGVQD (reference sequence). This CDR3 has 13 amino acids. Trimming took 8 bases from V and 1 from J, leaving 10 bases between them. In DNA form, the CDR3 reads TGCGCCAGCTCTCTAGCCGGCACAGATACGCAGTATTTT. Translating it yields CASSLAGTDTQYF.

This sequence joins TRBV5-1 and TRBJ2-1, with D uncertain. Germline values: CDR1 SGHRS, CDR2 YFSETQ. Trimming took off 2 bases at V and 9 bases at J, with 12 bases between the two ends. The CDR3 runs 13 residues. The CDR3 loop is CASSFLEASEQFF. CDR3 coding DNA: TGCGCCAGCAGCTTCCTTGAGGCGTCTGAGCAGTTCTTC.

This clone was seen only once. Sequence at one end of the junction differs from germline and may be a read error. V and J are TRBV20-1 and TRBJ1-4, with D uncertain. CDR1 and CDR2 from the germline V gene are DFQATT and SNEGSKA (reference sequence). The CDR3 extends over 11 amino acids. The CDR3 nucleotides are TGCAGTGCTAGAGAGTCCGGAAGTATGGTTTTT. Residues: CSARESGSMVF.

The chain couples TRBV6-6 to TRBJ1-2; possible D gene TRBD1, 5 bases. V shed 7 bases and J shed 4 bases, with 13 bases lying between them. This CDR3 has 13 amino acids. Germline V gives CDR1 MNHNY, CDR2 SVGAGI (reference sequence). Here the CDR3 DNA reads TGTGCCAGCACTCAGGGACCAATCTATGGCTACACCTTC. This codes for CASTQGPIYGYTF.

This chain links TRBV6-6 with TRBJ1-5, with 9 bases fitting TRBD1. The CDR3 totals 13 residues. Germline V gives CDR1 MNHNY, CDR2 SVGAGI (reference sequence). The J segment lost 2 bases and the V segment lost 10 bases, leaving 3 bases of the junction unmatched. CDR3 nucleotide sequence: TGTGCCACCACAGGGGGCGGCAATCAGCCCCAGCATTTT. It is translated as CATTGGGNQPQHF.

The gene calls are TRBV6-5 and TRBJ2-1, with 11 nucleotides matching TRBD2. The V segment lost 4 bases and the J segment 8 bases; nucleotides outside the gene matches: 10. From germline, CDR1 is MNHEY and CDR2 SVGAGI. The CDR3 contains 16 residues. In DNA, the CDR3 is TGTGCCAGCAGTTCCCACGGACTAGCGGGTTCTCATGAGCAGTTCTTC. Protein product: CASSSHGLAGSHEQFF.

This rearrangement joins TRBV7-9 to TRBJ1-5; 7 nucleotides align to TRBD1. The CDR3 is made up of 13 amino acids. V trimming: 8 bases; J trimming: 7 bases; junction bases outside the gene matches: 8. Germline assignment: CDR1 SEHNR and CDR2 FQNEAQ (reference sequence). The CDR3 DNA reads as TGTGCCAGCGGGGAGGGGGCAAGACAGCCCCAGCATTTT. As protein: CASGEGARQPQHF.

The gene calls are TRBV28 and TRBJ2-6; TRBD1 agrees at 9 bases. V was pared by 4 bases and J by 1 base, with 11 bases of the junction left unmatched. The CDR3 is 19 amino acids. Germline CDR1 and CDR2: MDHEN and SYDVKM. The CDR3 sequence: CASSSSHGQGISGANVLTF. CDR3 sequence (DNA): TGTGCCAGCAGTTCTTCCCACGGACAGGGGATATCTGGGGCCAACGTCCTGACTTTC.

The chain joins TRBV7-3 to TRBJ2-7; 8 bases fit TRBD2. The CDR3 runs to 13 residues. Germline values: CDR1 SGHTA, CDR2 FQGTGA. The V segment lost 3 bases and the J segment 7 bases; nucleotides outside the gene matches: 5. CDR3 loop: CASSFGGDREQYF. The CDR3 region has the DNA TGTGCCAGCAGCTTCGGGGGGGATCGGGAGCAGTACTTC.